The rows below give T cell receptor beta chains drawn from one sample of a study of blood T cells in healthy people across ages. TCRdb redid the calling of the 5' RACE reads with MiXCR, one entry per CDR3 protein. Of about 1 million distinct CDR3 sequences in the sample, approximately 25% are singletons; the top ten hold around 0.75%. This sample also appeared in a second study, on T cells of mothers and their children.

Sequenced: blood. The receptors shown here come from a girl aged 2 to 9 in good health. CDR3s leave out the opening cysteine and the closing phenylalanine or tryptophan. D genes are given only for firm matches.

CDR3,V,J,D
ASSLGTGSSQPQH,TRBV7-6,TRBJ1-5,TRBD1
ASSIAAGVSF,TRBV6-6,TRBJ2-5,TRBD2
ASRLGTGPTAEAF,TRBV12-3/TRBV12-4,TRBJ1-1,TRBD1
ASSRVGLTGYEQY,TRBV7-2,TRBJ2-7,NA
ASSVGSASGPVG,TRBV9,TRBJ2-5,TRBD2
AISASRDRENIQY,TRBV10-3,TRBJ2-4,TRBD1
SVRRGLDEQY,TRBV20-1,NA,NA
ASSFPGDEKLF,TRBV5-1,TRBJ1-4,NA
ASSKLAGAYEQF,TRBV6-4,TRBJ2-1,TRBD2
ASSYPGDYGYT,TRBV12-3/TRBV12-4,TRBJ1-2,NA
VSSLAGGPQETQY,TRBV12-3/TRBV12-4,TRBJ2-5,TRBD2
SVFSSGRPYEQY,TRBV29-1,NA,NA
ASSYSVGFQQPQH,TRBV6-2/TRBV6-3,TRBJ1-5,NA
ASGAGGSYEQY,TRBV6-6,TRBJ2-7,TRBD2
ASSEGRERGYEQY,TRBV12-3/TRBV12-4,NA,TRBD2
ASSQATSGSGKTQY,TRBV4-1,TRBJ2-5,TRBD2
ASSLIAGSGDTQY,TRBV7-3,TRBJ2-3,TRBD2
ASSLKPGTTEAF,TRBV6-5,TRBJ1-1,NA
ASSPQAADTDTQY,TRBV19,TRBJ2-3,NA
ASSATGDEQF,TRBV9,TRBJ2-1,TRBD1
ASSSQTNTEAF,TRBV5-1,TRBJ1-1,NA
ASSEFGTGYNEQF,TRBV10-1,TRBJ2-1,NA
ASSGSPQETQY,TRBV9,TRBJ2-5,NA
ASSDRDRGNEKLF,TRBV6-5,TRBJ1-4,TRBD1
ASSLGVGYSEEF,TRBV11-2,TRBJ2-5,NA
ASSGRTGAGSETQY,TRBV9,TRBJ2-5,TRBD1
ASSHRTSGGKETQY,TRBV4-1,TRBJ2-5,TRBD2
ASKTTGEQY,TRBV12-3/TRBV12-4,TRBJ2-5,NA
SASEGFLDYGYT,TRBV20-1,TRBJ1-2,NA
ATSDRTGYGYT,TRBV24-1,TRBJ1-2,TRBD1
ASNPLFGELF,TRBV9,TRBJ2-2,NA
ASSLQGAHQPQH,TRBV28,TRBJ1-5,TRBD1
ASRLQGTSNEQLF,TRBV4-3,TRBJ1-4,NA
ATSDPGGLVNGETQY,TRBV24-1,TRBJ2-5,NA
ASSVTGISNQPQH,TRBV7-2,TRBJ1-5,NA
AITVGETQY,TRBV10-3,TRBJ2-5,NA
ASSLGSGDRMVQPQH,TRBV5-4,TRBJ1-5,TRBD1
ASSEFGGPQETQY,TRBV2,TRBJ2-5,NA
ASSMRDDVEAF,TRBV19,TRBJ1-1,NA
ATSTSGEVYQETQY,TRBV24-1,TRBJ2-5,NA
ASSLNPDKVYEQY,TRBV6-2/TRBV6-3,TRBJ2-7,NA
ASTINRDTTYEQY,TRBV27,NA,NA
ASSLGFEQY,TRBV28,TRBJ2-7,NA
ASSLMGRGSYNEQF,TRBV7-6,TRBJ2-1,NA
ASSLGDRTWETQY,TRBV5-1,NA,TRBD1
ASSRGYYNEQF,TRBV12-3/TRBV12-4,NA,NA